This entry describes one T cell receptor beta chain. Its cognate antigen has yet to be identified. Per-base qualities were not stored, and no clone one base away is much larger. The library was built by means of RT-PCR. The sequencer was a NextSeq 550. TCRdb reworked the public reads: Q25 trimming with fastp, MiXCR clone assembly, productive beta chains retained. Identical CDR3 proteins give one entry, which carries the most common genes and DNA. A total of fewer than 500,000 distinct CDR3 sequences appear in this sample, roughly 16% of them only once. Less than 8% of the sample rests with the top ten. Inclusive of the bounding cysteine and phenylalanine, the CDR3 is 14 residues long. The retained sequence is limited to the CDR3, 42 bases, with the frame set at the first base. CDR1 and CDR2 are drawn from the germline V gene (reference sequence): LNHDA, SQIVND. V is shortened by 1 base, J by 7 bases, and the region joining them spans 11 bases.

These data are taken from a study of patients and donors after allogeneic stem cell transplantation (dated by TCRdb to about 2020). The chain is encoded by TRBV19 joined to TRBJ1-5; the D gene identity is not certain. The TCR was taken from a human donor who was either an allogeneic HSCT recipient or a stem cell or donor lymphocyte infusion donor (not recorded which). It is not recorded whose cells these are; they may come from a transplant donor. What was sequenced was blood, either unsorted or a sorted T cell fraction (not recorded which). The CDR3 region reads CASSIAGVRQPQHF. The nucleotide sequence is given as TGTGCCAGTAGTATAGCCGGGGTACGGCAGCCCCAGCATTTT.